Listed here are 27 T cell receptor beta chains from one sample, sequenced in a study of blood T cell repertoires in COVID-19. Measured with immunoSEQ multiplex PCR; TCRdb has only the in-frame clones, and not every one. The repertoire includes 65,000 to 95,000 clones, roughly 80% of them detected once, and about 20% sits in the top ten. Source material: peripheral blood. These receptors originate from a man older than 75 with active or convalescent COVID-19.

The chain joins TRBV5-3 to TRBJ2-5; the D gene is possibly TRBD2 (5 bases). TRBV5-3 belongs to the ORF category, with a function that is uncertain. The V and J ends lost 4 bases and 5 bases respectively, with 15 bases between them. The CDR3 consists of 14 residues. CDR3 sequence (DNA): TGTGCCAGAAGCCGCTCTGAAGCGGATGAGACCCAGTACTTC. Encoded protein: CARSRSEADETQYF.

This clone was seen just once. CDR3: CATSDQRQGSNQPQHF. CDR3 nucleotides: TGTGCCACCAGTGATCAGCGACAGGGTAGCAATCAGCCCCAGCATTTT. This chain connects TRBV24-1 to TRBJ1-5, with TRBD1 matching over 7 bases. The CDR3 has 16 residues. The germline CDR1 and CDR2 sequences are KGHDR and SFDVKD. Trimming cost V 3 bases and J 0 bases; bases outside gene matches: 4.

This chain links TRBV14 with TRBJ1-1, with a weak D call TRBD1 (6 bases). Trimming took off 4 bases at V and 6 bases at J, with 12 bases between the two ends. The CDR3 loop spans 13 amino acids. The germline V gene encodes CDR1 SGHDN and CDR2 FVKESK. CDR3 bases: TGTGCCAGCAGCCGGGCCCCAGGGGCTGAAGCTTTCTTT. It specifies CASSRAPGAEAFF.

Written as DNA, the CDR3 is TGTGCCAGCAGCGCTCCGGGACAGGGGGACTACGAGCAGTACGTC. Residues: CASSAPGQGDYEQYV. This chain connects TRBV5-6 to TRBJ2-7; 11 bases are shared with TRBD1. CDR3 length: 15 residues. Germline CDR1 is SGHDT and CDR2 is YYEEEE. V trimming: 4 bases; J trimming: 3 bases; junction bases outside the gene matches: 6.

This rearrangement joins TRBV21-1 to TRBJ1-3; the table's TRBD1 call for D was not verified on the DNA. TRBV21-1 corresponds to a pseudogene. CDR3 length equals 16 residues. The DNA of the CDR3 is TGTGCCAGCAGCAATCCAACAGGGGGCACTGGAAACACCATATATTTT. It encodes CASSNPTGGTGNTIYF.

This chain links TRBV5-1 with TRBJ1-3; maybe TRBD1 (6 bases). There are 16 residues in the CDR3. V was shortened by 1 base and J by 0 bases, with 11 bases between the two germline ends. Germline CDR1 is SGHRS and CDR2 is YFSETQ. The CDR3 reads CASSLQGFGSGNTIYF. As DNA, the CDR3 is TGCGCCAGCAGCTTGCAGGGGTTCGGCTCTGGAAACACCATATATTTT.

The CDR3 loop reads CASSVATSARGYNEQFF. As DNA, the CDR3 is TGTGCCAGCAGCGTAGCCACTAGCGCGAGAGGATACAATGAGCAGTTCTTC. The chain combines TRBV9 with TRBJ2-1; 7 bases fit TRBD2. The CDR3 contains 17 residues. Losses at the gene ends were 0 bases for V and 4 bases for J; bases not matched to a gene: 10. CDR1 is SGDLS and CDR2 is YYNGEE in the germline V gene.

The chain employs TRBV19 and TRBJ2-3, with 9 bases fitting TRBD2. Germline values: CDR1 LNHDA, CDR2 SQIVND (reference sequence). The CDR3 is 15 amino acids. V lost 5 bases, J lost 4 bases, and 7 bases stayed unmatched. This CDR3 is CASSVVAGGSDTQYF. The CDR3 DNA reads as TGTGCCAGTAGTGTAGTGGCGGGGGGGTCAGATACGCAGTATTTT.

The chain employs TRBV2 and TRBJ2-3, with TRBD1 as a possible D gene (6 bases). The germline gives CDR1 SNHLY, CDR2 FYNNEI. This CDR3 has 15 residues. V was clipped by 6 bases and J by 4 bases, with 17 bases between them. CDR3 loop: CASRQGRAIADTQYF. In DNA form, the CDR3 reads TGTGCCAGCAGACAGGGTAGGGCAATCGCAGATACGCAGTATTTT.

This chain connects TRBV19 to TRBJ2-3, with 7 bases identical to TRBD2. Trimming cost V 3 bases and J 4 bases; bases outside gene matches: 10. Germline loops: CDR1 LNHDA, CDR2 SQIVND (reference sequence). The CDR3 extends over 16 amino acids. The CDR3 sequence: CASSMRTSRSADTQYF. CDR3 nucleotide sequence: TGTGCCAGTAGTATGAGGACTAGTAGATCCGCAGATACGCAGTATTTT.

V gene TRBV18 combines with J gene TRBJ1-5, with 8 bases lining up with TRBD1. Germline values: CDR1 KGHSH, CDR2 LQKENI. The CDR3 has 15 amino acids. The V gene end was trimmed by 5 bases and the J gene end by 5 bases; junction bases not matched to a gene: 8. The CDR3 region has the DNA TGTGCCAGCTCATCCCCCGGACAGGGATATCAGCCCCAGCATTTT. Its translation is CASSSPGQGYQPQHF.

The CDR3 loop is CASSPRDREWDEQFF. The CDR3 DNA sequence: TGTGCCAGCTCACCACGGGACAGGGAATGGGATGAGCAGTTCTTC. This chain uses TRBV18 with TRBJ2-1; 9 nucleotides agree with TRBD1. The CDR3 length is 15 residues. Losses at the gene ends were 1 base for V and 8 bases for J; bases not matched to a gene: 6. Germline values: CDR1 KGHSH, CDR2 LQKENI.

This rearrangement joins TRBV11-3 to TRBJ1-4, with a tentative D call TRBD1 (5 bases). CDR1 is SGHNT and CDR2 is YENEEA in the germline V gene. Trimming cost V 4 bases and J 3 bases, with 6 bases left between them. This CDR3 is 13 amino acids long. DNA for the CDR3: TGTGCCAGCAGCTGGGGGGCTAATGAAAAACTGTTTTTT. Translated, it gives CASSWGANEKLFF.

V usage is TRBV30 and J usage is TRBJ2-1, with 12 bases aligning to TRBD2. CDR1 and CDR2 from the germline V gene are GTSNPN and SVGIG (reference sequence). J lost 6 bases, V lost 7 bases, and 1 base had no gene match. This CDR3 comprises 12 residues. The CDR3 here is CASTSGGNEQFF. The CDR3 DNA reads TGTGCCTCGACTAGCGGGGGCAATGAGCAGTTCTTC.

This sequence joins TRBV15 and TRBJ1-1; D uncertain. CDR1 and CDR2 from the germline V gene are LNHNV and YYDKDF (reference sequence). Deletions cut 3 bases from V and 4 bases from J, with 12 bases between. CDR3 length: 14 residues. Here the CDR3 reads CATSRISVGTEAFF. The CDR3 DNA reads as TGTGCCACCAGCAGGATCTCGGTCGGCACTGAAGCTTTCTTT.

This clone is medium-sized in the sample. The chain recombines TRBV3-1 (or the pseudogene TRBV3-2) with TRBJ1-1; D unresolved. Germline V CDR1 and CDR2: LGHDT, YNNKEL (reference sequence). V was shortened by 0 bases and J by 0 bases, with 14 bases between the two germline ends. CDR3 length: 17 residues. In DNA form, the CDR3 reads TGTGCCAGCAGCCAAGAACTAGGCGGCCACCTGAACACTGAAGCTTTCTTT. This sequence encodes CASSQELGGHLNTEAFF.

The chain has TRBV16 and TRBJ1-6; weak D call: TRBD1 (6 bases). The germline V gene has CDR1 KGHSY and CDR2 FQNENV. Trimming left V 7 bases short and J 0 bases short, with 10 bases between. There are 15 residues in the CDR3. CDR3 protein: CASTQGPSYNSPLHF. CDR3 nucleotides: TGTGCCAGCACCCAGGGGCCCTCCTATAATTCACCCCTCCACTTT.

The rearrangement uses TRBV27 and TRBJ2-7, with 8 bases identical to TRBD1. Germline assignment: CDR1 MNHEY and CDR2 SMNVEV (reference sequence). This CDR3 spans 19 amino acids. With 5 bases clipped from V and 4 bases from J, the junction kept 22 bases outside the gene matches. This CDR3 is CASSLDLDRGPVWAYEQYV. The CDR3 DNA reads TGTGCCAGCAGTCTAGACCTCGACAGGGGCCCAGTTTGGGCATACGAGCAGTACGTC.

This clone occurred a few times. The gene calls are TRBV6-5 and TRBJ1-1; D unclear. The CDR3 extends over 13 amino acids. Between the trimmed V and J ends, which lost 6 bases and 1 base, there was a span of 9 bases. Germline V CDR1 and CDR2: MNHEY, SVGAGI. The CDR3 nucleotides read TGTGCCAGCAGCCGTTCAGAGAACACTGAAGCTTTCTTT. Translated, it gives CASSRSENTEAFF.

This clone has only a few counts. The chain couples TRBV6-5 to TRBJ1-1, with D unclear. V was trimmed by 7 bases and J by 1 base, leaving 4 bases between them. The CDR3 consists of 11 residues. The germline gives CDR1 MNHEY, CDR2 SVGAGI. The CDR3 spells CASMRNTEAFF. CDR3 DNA: TGTGCCAGCATGCGGAACACTGAAGCTTTCTTT.

This chain uses TRBV4-1 with TRBJ1-2; D is possibly TRBD1 (6 bases). V shed 0 bases and J shed 4 bases, with 15 bases lying between them. The germline V gene has CDR1 MGHRA and CDR2 YSYEKL. The CDR3 length is 16 residues. The CDR3 here is CASSQDLGQRIYGYTF. DNA of the CDR3: TGCGCCAGCAGCCAAGATCTTGGACAGAGAATCTATGGCTACACCTTC.

The J gene is TRBJ2-7, the V gene TRBV6-5, with a possible D match to TRBD1 (5 bases). Germline CDR1 MNHEY, CDR2 SVGAGI. Trimming left V 6 bases short and J 0 bases short, with 9 bases between. The CDR3 is 13 residues long. The CDR3 DNA reads as TGTGCCAGCAGAAGACAGAGCTCCTACGAGCAGTACGTC. As protein: CASRRQSSYEQYV.

The chain has TRBV6-5 and TRBJ1-1; a possible D gene is TRBD1 (6 bases). The CDR3 length is 13 residues. Trimming removed 7 bases at V and 0 bases at J, with 9 bases between. The germline V gene encodes CDR1 MNHEY and CDR2 SVGAGI. This CDR3 is CASKTGMNTEAFF. The CDR3 DNA reads as TGTGCCAGCAAAACAGGGATGAACACTGAAGCTTTCTTT.

The chain carries TRBV5-8 and TRBJ2-5, with D possibly matching TRBD2 (6 bases). Trimming took off 5 bases at V and 0 bases at J, with 14 bases between the two ends. The CDR3 length is 15 residues. The V gene's germline CDR1 is SGHTS and CDR2 YDEGEE. CDR3 sequence: CASRWVSGNQETQYF. In DNA form, the CDR3 reads TGTGCCAGCAGGTGGGTTAGCGGCAACCAAGAGACCCAGTACTTC.

This chain links TRBV9 with TRBJ1-3, with D possibly matching TRBD1 (5 bases). Trimming removed 2 bases at V and 4 bases at J, with 16 bases between. Per germline, CDR1 SGDLS and CDR2 YYNGEE. The CDR3 is 16 amino acids. The CDR3, as DNA: TGTGCCAGCAGCGTCCTGATGGGGGGGTCAGGAAACACCATATATTTT. Translation: CASSVLMGGSGNTIYF.

The chain joins TRBV28 to TRBJ2-1; D unresolved. This CDR3 comprises 14 residues. Trimming left V 3 bases short and J 3 bases short, with 9 bases between. Per the germline V gene, CDR1 is MDHEN and CDR2 is SYDVKM. This CDR3 is CASSFSLYYNEQFF. CDR3 DNA: TGTGCCAGCAGTTTCTCCCTATACTACAATGAGCAGTTCTTC.

V is TRBV25-1 and J is TRBJ2-1; 9 bases agree with TRBD1. This CDR3 has 15 residues. The germline CDR1 and CDR2 sequences are MGHDK and SYGVNS. V was clipped by 2 bases and J by 3 bases; unmatched bases: 2. The CDR3 DNA is TGTGCCAGCAGTGAAACGGGACAGGGCTACAATGAGCAGTTCTTC. Encoded protein: CASSETGQGYNEQFF. The variable domain in full, with the rest retrieved from reference TRBV25-1 and TRBJ2-1, is EADIYQTPRYLVIGTGKKITLECSQTMGHDKMYWYQQDPGMELHLIHYSYGVNSTEKGDLSSESTVSRIRTEHFPLTLESARPSHTSQYLCASSETGQGYNEQFFGPGTRLTVL.